These T cell receptor beta chains were read from a single sample in a study of blood T cell repertoires in COVID-19. The protocol was immunoSEQ multiplex PCR, while the TCRdb copy is restricted to in-frame clones and leaves out a portion. The top ten hold roughly 3.3% of the sample, which has roughly 200,000 clones, 80% to 90% seen once. Sequencing input: PBMCs or T cells enriched from blood (not recorded which). These receptors were obtained from a woman aged 50 to 60 in a cohort exposed to, infected with or recovered from COVID-19 (not recorded which). Each CDR3 is given with its conserved first and last residue. Each record gives: clone size, J gene, V gene, D gene, CDR3 DNA, CDR3 protein. The D gene is left open where the match is weak. Only some rows state a clone size, as once, few, many or a class for expanded clones.

>NA|TRBJ1-2|TRBV5-6|NA
TGTGCCAGCAGCCCACAGCGGGACTATGGCTACACCTTC
CASSPQRDYGYTF
>once|TRBJ1-4|TRBV9|NA
TGTGCCAGCAGCGCGAGTGCAACTAATGAAAAACTGTTTTTT
CASSASATNEKLFF
>NA|TRBJ1-6|TRBV5-4|TRBD1
TGTGCCAGCAGCTCATACAGGGGATCACCCCTCCACTTT
CASSSYRGSPLHF
>NA|TRBJ2-3|TRBV24-1|TRBD1
TGTGCCACCGCGTTTAAGACAGGGGTGAGAGATACGCAGTATTTT
CATAFKTGVRDTQYF
>NA|TRBJ1-1|TRBV7-2|TRBD1
TGTGCCAGCAGCTCGGACAGGTTCGCTGAAGCTTTCTTT
CASSSDRFAEAFF
>NA|TRBJ2-4|TRBV5-4|TRBD1
TGTGCCAGCGGTCGGACAGGGAAAAACATTCAGTACTTC
CASGRTGKNIQYF
>NA|TRBJ1-4|TRBV19|TRBD1
TGTGCCAGTAAGGACAGGGGGCGAAGAGCTAATGAAAAACTGTTTTTT
CASKDRGRRANEKLFF
>NA|TRBJ1-5|TRBV27|NA
TGTGCCAGCAAAACGGCCGGACTTAGCAATCAGCCCCAGCATTTT
CASKTAGLSNQPQHF
>NA|TRBJ1-2|TRBV19|NA
TGTGCCAGTAGTATCCAGGGAAGCTTCTATGGCTACACCTTC
CASSIQGSFYGYTF
>NA|TRBJ2-3|TRBV7-3|NA
TGTGCCAGCAGCTTAAGCGGGACCATACTTAGCACAGATACGCAGTATTTT
CASSLSGTILSTDTQYF
>NA|TRBJ1-1|TRBV7-9|NA
TGTGCCAGCAGCCTAGAGGGGAGGAGTGAAGCTTTCTTT
CASSLEGRSEAFF
>NA|TRBJ1-2|TRBV7-8|TRBD1
TGTGCCAGCAGCCTCGGACAGGGACCCTATGGCTACACCTTC
CASSLGQGPYGYTF
>NA|TRBJ1-2|TRBV5-1|NA
TGCGCCAGCAGCTCGCTCAGGGATAATGGCTACACCTTC
CASSSLRDNGYTF
>NA|TRBJ2-2|TRBV5-1|NA
TGCGCCAGCAGCTTGAGTTCGGGGGGCGACACCGGGGAGCTGTTTTTT
CASSLSSGGDTGELFF
>NA|TRBJ1-1|TRBV18|NA
TGTGCCAGCTCACTCTCCGGGATTACAGGGTGGGCTTTCTTT
CASSLSGITGWAFF
>NA|TRBJ2-1|TRBV11-1|NA
TGTGCCACGTCAAGGGGTAGGAACAATGAGCAGTTCTTC
CATSRGRNNEQFF